This TCR beta chain was observed in a study of blood T cell repertoires in COVID-19. Study as a whole: Collection of acute and convalescent COVID-19 samples took place in the United States, Italy and Spain. Nucleic acid was either cDNA or gDNA, and it came from T cells, B-cell-depleted T cells, or PBMCs.

The germline CDR1 and CDR2 sequences are SGHTA and FQGTGA. The V end lost 5 bases, the J end lost 4 bases, and 14 bases lay between the germline ends. The CDR3 contains 14 residues. Per the original methods: Amplification from reference gene primers served as the basis for estimated nucleated cell counts. Sequencing was performed with immunoSEQ multiplex PCR; in TCRdb, only in-frame clones are kept and a portion is missing. The V and J calls and clone size were taken over from that table, and D and trimming were inferred from the DNA. The repertoire consists of over 200,000 clones, with about 85% occurring once and the leading ten covering about a sixth. This clone was detected a few times.

Sample: peripheral blood. The receptor comes from a woman aged 80 or over with active or convalescent COVID-19. The chain is built from TRBV7-3 and TRBJ1-1; D remains unclear. In DNA, the CDR3 is TGTGCCAGCAGCCCAGACCCGGGGAGCACTGAAGCTTTCTTT. This translates into CASSPDPGSTEAFF.